These 28 T cell receptor beta chains share one sample of origin, sequenced in a study of T cell responses to AZD1222 COVID-19 vaccine (dated by TCRdb to about 2021). The meaning of the sample's time point label: about 28 days (+/-7) after the second vaccine dose. The treatment or condition label, read with the paper, signifies: meningococcal conjugate vaccine given as trial control. Library method: the immunoSEQ multiplex PCR assay. As stored in TCRdb, this immuneACCESS dataset retains in-frame rearrangements with V and J assigned. A fraction of the clones does not appear; measured against another copy, unresolved V genes explain less than half of the discrepancy, and the remainder lacks a known reason. The sample table shows around 140,000 clones, and 91% are seen once. The ten largest clones take up about 7.5% of the sample. The sequencing used peripheral blood, collected 28 days after the second dose of the MenACWY control vaccine. These receptor sequences come from an adult who received the MenACWY meningococcal vaccine as a control.

The gene calls are TRBV2 and TRBJ2-2, with 12 bases identical to TRBD2. The germline gives CDR1 SNHLY, CDR2 FYNNEI. V trimming: 7 bases; J trimming: 6 bases; junction bases outside the gene matches: 3. This CDR3 has 14 amino acids. Here the CDR3 reads CASMTSGGAGELFF. The CDR3 nucleotides read TGTGCCAGCATGACTAGCGGGGGAGCCGGGGAGCTGTTTTTT.

This sequence joins TRBV4-3 and TRBJ1-2; 7 bases fit TRBD1. In germline, CDR1 is LGHNA, CDR2 YSLEER. Losses at the gene ends were 1 base for V and 4 bases for J; bases not matched to a gene: 0. The CDR3 is 13 amino acids. The CDR3: CASSQGQGYGYTF. The CDR3 DNA reads TGCGCCAGCAGCCAAGGACAGGGCTATGGCTACACCTTC.

CDR3 in amino acids: CASSSGTSGGRGEQYF. CDR3 DNA sequence: TGCGCCAGCAGCTCAGGGACTAGCGGGGGAAGGGGCGAGCAGTACTTC. The gene calls are TRBV5-1 and TRBJ2-7; 14 positions match TRBD2. The CDR3 has 16 residues. V dropped 3 bases and J dropped 6; count of bases not matched to a gene: 8. Germline V gene lookup returns CDR1 SGHRS and CDR2 YFSETQ. Variable domain in full (rest from reference TRBV5-1 and TRBJ2-7): KAGVTQTPRYLIKTRGQQVTLSCSPISGHRSVSWYQQTPGQGLQFLFEYFSETQRNKGNFPGRFSGRQFSNSRSEMNVSTLELGDSALYLCASSSGTSGGRGEQYFGPGTRLTVT.

J is TRBJ2-2 and V is TRBV7-8, with 7 bases aligning to TRBD1. Germline V gives CDR1 SGHVS, CDR2 FQNEAQ. This CDR3 is 15 amino acids long. V lost 5 bases and J lost 3; bases outside the gene matches: 6. The CDR3 here is CASSPQGSYTGELFF. In DNA form, the CDR3 reads TGTGCCAGCAGCCCACAGGGGTCGTACACCGGGGAGCTGTTTTTT. Drawing the rest from reference TRBV7-8 and TRBJ2-2, the complete variable domain is GAGVSQSPRYKVAKRGQDVALRCDPISGHVSLFWYQQALGQGPEFLTYFQNEAQLDKSGLPSDRFFAERPEGSVSTLKIQRTQQEDSAVYLCASSPQGSYTGELFFGEGSRLTVL.

The genes are TRBV4-3 and TRBJ1-1; D not certain. Germline V gene lookup returns CDR1 LGHNA and CDR2 YSLEER. This CDR3 is built from 15 residues. The V and J ends lost 7 bases and 1 base respectively, with 16 bases between them. CDR3 nucleotide sequence: TGCGCCAGCACGGCGAGAATCGGAGGGAACACTGAAGCTTTCTTT. Encoded protein: CASTARIGGNTEAFF.

This clone was picked up a small number of times. The J gene is TRBJ1-5, the V gene TRBV6-5, with D unclear. Germline lookup yields CDR1 MNHEY and CDR2 SVGAGI. The CDR3 loop spans 14 amino acids. Trimming removed 6 bases at V and 6 bases at J, with 15 bases between. The CDR3 protein is CASRSGRVGQPQHF. Written as DNA, the CDR3 is TGTGCCAGCAGATCGGGTAGGGTCGGTCAGCCCCAGCATTTT.

The rearrangement uses TRBV5-5 and TRBJ2-7; 10 nucleotides agree with TRBD1. The CDR3 extends over 15 amino acids. Germline assignment: CDR1 SGHKS and CDR2 YYEKEE (reference sequence). The junction had 8 bases not matched to a gene; V was cut back by 4 bases and J by 4 bases. The CDR3 sequence: CASSRTGTGVYEQYF. The CDR3 coding sequence is TGTGCCAGCAGCAGGACCGGGACAGGGGTATACGAGCAGTACTTC.

The rearrangement joins TRBV6-5 to TRBJ2-7; 11 nucleotides align to TRBD1. V was clipped by 5 bases and J by 12 bases; unmatched bases: 9. The CDR3 length is 13 residues. The germline gives CDR1 MNHEY, CDR2 SVGAGI. The CDR3 DNA reads TGTGCCAGCAGTATCGCGGACAGGGGGCAGTTGTACTTC. Its translation is CASSIADRGQLYF.

The gene calls are TRBV5-6 and TRBJ2-5, with TRBD1 matching over 10 bases. This CDR3 has 16 residues. Looked up from germline, CDR1 is SGHDT and CDR2 is YYEEEE. Germline trimming cut 4 bases from V and 4 bases from J; bases unmatched to any gene: 10. The CDR3 region has the DNA TGTGCCAGCAGCGGATCCGGGACAGGGGTGGTAGAGACCCAGTACTTC. This codes for CASSGSGTGVVETQYF.

The chain uses TRBV6-5 and TRBJ2-6, with TRBD1 as a possible D gene (5 bases). Trimming stripped 6 bases from V and 3 bases from J, with 9 bases between. CDR1 and CDR2 (germline): MNHEY, SVGAGI. The CDR3 contains 14 residues. DNA of the CDR3: TGTGCCAGCAGCCAGGGTGTTGGGGCCAACGTCCTGACTTTC. This gives the protein CASSQGVGANVLTF.

The J gene is TRBJ2-3, the V gene TRBV6-2 or TRBV6-3; D gene uncertain. V was clipped by 5 bases and J by 4 bases, with 16 bases between them. The CDR3 contains 15 residues. CDR1 MNHEY and CDR2 SVGEGT come from the germline V gene. This CDR3 reads CASSRHMIKADTQYF. The CDR3 DNA follows: TGTGCCAGCAGTCGCCACATGATTAAGGCAGATACGCAGTATTTT.

This chain uses TRBV3-1 (or the pseudogene TRBV3-2) with TRBJ2-2; D unresolved. The CDR3 covers 14 residues. Trimming removed 1 base at V and 1 base at J, with 4 bases between. In germline, CDR1 is LGHDT, CDR2 YNNKEL (reference sequence). Here the CDR3 DNA reads TGTGCCAGCAGCCAAGGCCGGAACACCGGGGAGCTGTTTTTT. As protein: CASSQGRNTGELFF.

The rearrangement uses TRBV7-2 and TRBJ2-3; a possible D gene is TRBD2 (6 bases). With 7 bases removed from V and 6 bases from J, the gap between germline ends came to 8 bases. The CDR3 spans 11 residues. CDR1 and CDR2 from the germline V gene are SGHTA and FQGNSA. CDR3 sequence (DNA): TGTGCCAGCACCCTAGCGGATACGCAGTATTTT. This codes for CASTLADTQYF.

J is TRBJ1-6 and V is TRBV18; 8 bases line up with TRBD1. CDR1 is KGHSH, CDR2 LQKENI, per germline. J was trimmed by 7 bases and V by 3 bases; bases with no gene match: 20. CDR3 length equals 20 residues. CDR3 loop: CASSPEPIAGGGYRNSPLHF. CDR3 DNA sequence: TGTGCCAGCTCACCCGAACCCATCGCAGGGGGCGGGTATCGGAATTCACCCCTCCACTTT.

V is TRBV7-9 and J is TRBJ1-5; D unclear. V shed 1 base and J shed 7 bases, with 5 bases lying between them. The CDR3 extends over 12 amino acids. Looked up from germline, CDR1 is SEHNR and CDR2 is FQNEAQ (reference sequence). This chain's CDR3 is CASSLGLQPQHF. The CDR3 DNA reads as TGTGCCAGCAGCTTAGGCCTACAGCCCCAGCATTTT.

In nucleotides, the CDR3 is TGTGCCAGCTCATCTGGACAGCAAACTGAAGCTTTCTTT. Translated, it gives CASSSGQQTEAFF. The V and J genes are TRBV2 and TRBJ1-1, with D possibly TRBD1 on 6 matching bases. V dropped 8 bases and J dropped 5 bases, with 15 bases sitting between them. Germline CDR1 and CDR2: SNHLY and FYNNEI. The CDR3 runs 13 residues. Filled out from reference TRBV2 and TRBJ1-1, the complete variable domain reads EPEVTQTPSHQVTQMGQEVILRCVPISNHLYFYWYRQILGQKVEFLVSFYNNEISEKSEIFDDQFSVERPDGSNFTLKIRSTKLEDSAMYFCASSSGQQTEAFFGQGTRLTVV.

The chain carries TRBV19 and TRBJ2-1; the D gene could be TRBD1 or TRBD2 (5 bases each). V dropped 1 base and J dropped 0 bases, with 10 bases sitting between them. This CDR3 comprises 16 residues. Germline CDR1 and CDR2: LNHDA and SQIVND (reference sequence). CDR3 DNA sequence: TGTGCCAGTAGTATAGGGGCAGGGAGCTCCTACAATGAGCAGTTCTTC. Protein sequence: CASSIGAGSSYNEQFF.

This chain connects TRBV28 to TRBJ2-5; TRBD1 matches at 10 bases. In germline, CDR1 is MDHEN, CDR2 SYDVKM. The CDR3 extends over 17 amino acids. The junction had 21 bases not matched to a gene; V was cut back by 5 bases and J by 12 bases. The CDR3 sequence is CASSQGQGDALRGMKYF. In DNA, the CDR3 is TGTGCCAGCAGTCAAGGACAGGGGGATGCGTTAAGGGGAATGAAGTACTTC.

The V gene is TRBV28, the J gene TRBJ1-5; 10 bases agree with TRBD1. Per the germline V gene, CDR1 is MDHEN and CDR2 is SYDVKM. The CDR3 has 14 amino acids. Unmatched junction bases numbered 3, after V lost 6 bases and J lost 4 bases. CDR3 bases: TGTGCCAGCAGACAGGGACAGGGGAATCAGCCCCAGCATTTT. Encoded protein: CASRQGQGNQPQHF.

The chain recombines TRBV20-1 with TRBJ1-5; tentative D call: TRBD1 (6 bases). Looked up from germline, CDR1 is DFQATT and CDR2 is SNEGSKA (reference sequence). V gave up 5 bases and J gave up 6 bases, with 23 bases separating them. There are 16 residues in the CDR3. The CDR3 region is CSAGETAALGGQPQHF. The CDR3 DNA sequence: TGCAGTGCTGGTGAGACAGCGGCATTAGGGGGTCAGCCCCAGCATTTT.

This rearrangement joins TRBV13 to TRBJ2-3; 7 positions match TRBD1. The J segment lost 4 bases and the V segment lost 4 bases, leaving 5 bases of the junction unmatched. Germline CDR1 reads PRHDT; CDR2 reads FYEKMQ (reference sequence). The CDR3 is 14 amino acids. CDR3: CASSSGQPADTQYF. CDR3 coding DNA: TGTGCCAGCAGCTCGGGACAGCCGGCAGATACGCAGTATTTT.

The chain combines TRBV19 with TRBJ2-2; unclear D gene. The CDR3 runs to 17 residues. Trimming pared 4 bases from V and 0 bases from J, leaving 15 bases between. The germline V gene has CDR1 LNHDA and CDR2 SQIVND (reference sequence). The CDR3 loop reads CASSTNFAGPNTGELFF. In nucleotides, the CDR3 is TGTGCCAGTAGTACCAACTTTGCAGGCCCGAACACCGGGGAGCTGTTTTTT.

The rearrangement uses TRBV14 and TRBJ2-7; 8 nucleotides agree with TRBD2. The ends lost 1 base at V and 2 bases at J; junction bases unmatched: 10. CDR3 length: 17 amino acids. Germline V gene lookup returns CDR1 SGHDN and CDR2 FVKESK. DNA of the CDR3: TGTGCCAGCAGCCAAGGAATGCATCGGGGGGGCCCCTACGAGCAGTACTTC. This translates into CASSQGMHRGGPYEQYF.

This clone was seen a single time. The chain joins TRBV5-8 to TRBJ2-7; 7 bases match TRBD1. The CDR3 contains 15 residues. Per germline, CDR1 SGHTS and CDR2 YDEGEE. V trimming: 3 bases; J trimming: 6 bases; junction bases outside the gene matches: 12. The CDR3 is CASSSGQAWPLEQYF. In DNA, the CDR3 is TGTGCCAGCAGCTCCGGACAGGCCTGGCCCCTCGAGCAGTACTTC.

The genes are TRBV6-5 and TRBJ1-5, with D uncertain. V shed 4 bases and J shed 5 bases, with 12 bases lying between them. The germline V gene encodes CDR1 MNHEY and CDR2 SVGAGI. This CDR3 has 14 amino acids. The CDR3 loop is CASSWGFEDQPQHF. Written as DNA, the CDR3 is TGTGCCAGCAGTTGGGGTTTTGAGGATCAGCCCCAGCATTTT.

The rearrangement links TRBV11-2 to TRBJ2-3; 8 nucleotides agree with TRBD2. Germline V CDR1 and CDR2: SGHAT, FQNNGV. The CDR3 has 15 amino acids. Unmatched junction bases numbered 5, after V lost 1 base and J lost 5 bases. The CDR3 region has the DNA TGTGCCAGCAGCTTAGTCATTAGCGGGGTAGATACGCAGTATTTT. Amino acid sequence: CASSLVISGVDTQYF.

CDR3 sequence: CASTWGENTEAFF. The CDR3 DNA sequence: TGTGCCAGCACCTGGGGGGAGAACACTGAAGCTTTCTTT. The gene calls are TRBV6-5 and TRBJ1-1, with a tentative D call TRBD1 (5 bases). The CDR3 spans 13 residues. Per germline, CDR1 MNHEY and CDR2 SVGAGI. V was clipped by 7 bases and J by 1 base, with 10 bases between them.

The chain joins TRBV7-2 to TRBJ1-1; D uncertain. V was shortened by 5 bases and J by 0 bases, with 7 bases between the two germline ends. CDR1 is SGHTA and CDR2 is FQGNSA in the germline V gene. The CDR3 loop spans 13 amino acids. The CDR3 nucleotides read TGTGCCAGCAGCCCCTCCATGAACACTGAAGCTTTCTTT. This codes for CASSPSMNTEAFF.